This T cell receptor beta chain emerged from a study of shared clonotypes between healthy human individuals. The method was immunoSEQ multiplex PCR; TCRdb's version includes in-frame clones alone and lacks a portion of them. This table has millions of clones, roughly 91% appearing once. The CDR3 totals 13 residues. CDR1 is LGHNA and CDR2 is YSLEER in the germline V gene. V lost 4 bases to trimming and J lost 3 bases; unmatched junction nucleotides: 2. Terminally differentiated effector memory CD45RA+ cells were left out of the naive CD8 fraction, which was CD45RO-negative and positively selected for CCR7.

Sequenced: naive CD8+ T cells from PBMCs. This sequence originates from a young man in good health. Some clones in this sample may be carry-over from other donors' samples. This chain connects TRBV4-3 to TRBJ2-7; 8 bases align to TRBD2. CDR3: CASSRTSGYEQYF. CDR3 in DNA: TGCGCCAGCAGCCGTACTAGCGGCTACGAGCAGTACTTC.